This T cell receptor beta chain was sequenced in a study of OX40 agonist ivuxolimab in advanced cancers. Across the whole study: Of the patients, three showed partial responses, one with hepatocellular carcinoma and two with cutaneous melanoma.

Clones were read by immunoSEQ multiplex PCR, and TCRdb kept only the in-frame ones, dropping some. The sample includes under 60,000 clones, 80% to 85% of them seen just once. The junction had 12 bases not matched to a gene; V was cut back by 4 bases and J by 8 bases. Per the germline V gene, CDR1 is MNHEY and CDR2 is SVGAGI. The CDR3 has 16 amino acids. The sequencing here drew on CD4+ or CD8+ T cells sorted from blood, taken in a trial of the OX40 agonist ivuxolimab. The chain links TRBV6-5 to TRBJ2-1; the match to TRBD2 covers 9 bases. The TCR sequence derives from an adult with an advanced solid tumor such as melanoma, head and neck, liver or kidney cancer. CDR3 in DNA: TGTGCCAGCAGTTTCGCCCTGGCGGGGGGGGTGGATGAGCAGTTCTTC. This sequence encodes CASSFALAGGVDEQFF.